Listed here is a single T cell receptor beta chain. Only in-frame clones appear in the TCRdb table, and some are missing; sequencing was by immunoSEQ multiplex PCR. The sample gives approximately 65,000 clones, 91% of which show up once; about 0.8% is in the top ten. The germline V gene has CDR1 SEHNR and CDR2 FQNEAQ (reference sequence). CDR3 length equals 14 residues. Unmatched junction bases numbered 4, after V lost 3 bases and J lost 7 bases. The data originate from a study of T cell changes during pregnancy in multiple sclerosis. The rearrangement links TRBV7-9 to TRBJ1-4; 8 nucleotides agree with TRBD1. The receptor comes from a female donor with multiple sclerosis, enrolled in a pregnancy study. The sequencing used CD4+ T cells from peripheral blood mononuclear cells, collected in the first trimester of pregnancy. The CDR3 is CASSFQGAGEKLFF. The CDR3 DNA follows: TGTGCCAGCAGCTTCCAGGGGGCGGGTGAAAAACTGTTTTTT.